The source of this TCR beta chain is a study of control samples from healthy donors and cancer patients. The junction had 2 bases not matched to a gene; V was cut back by 4 bases and J by 5 bases. The V gene's germline CDR1 is SQVTM and CDR2 ANQGSEA. This CDR3 is built from 12 residues. This clone was seen only a few times. Some clones are missing from TCRdb's copy, which holds only in-frame ones; the method was immunoSEQ multiplex PCR. Of about 110,000 clones in the sample, 90% were seen once. Sequencing was carried out using blood. The gene calls are TRBV29-1 and TRBJ1-1; 9 nucleotides agree with TRBD1. The sequence was collected from a human donor in good health. The donor label of this sample is uncertain. CDR3 bases: TGCAGCGTTGGACAGGGGGAGACTGAAGCTTTCTTT. It translates to CSVGQGETEAFF.